A single sample gave rise to the 23 T cell receptor beta chains below, sequenced in a study of response to subunit inactivated influenza vaccine. TCRdb reanalysed the RT-PCR reads using MiXCR and keeps one entry per CDR3 protein. The sample consists of about 700,000 distinct CDR3 sequences, 14% of them appearing once. Sequences were derived from PBMCs from blood, sampled less than 15 days before vaccination. These receptor sequences come from a man aged 50-60 years who received an inactivated influenza vaccine.

This clonotype was recorded a few times. This rearrangement joins TRBV29-1 to TRBJ2-1, with D perhaps TRBD1 (6 bases). Germline V gives CDR1 SQVTM, CDR2 ANQGSEA. CDR3 size: 12 residues. V lost 4 bases, J lost 5 bases, and 9 bases lay in between. CDR3 nucleotide sequence: TGCAGCGTTGGGGGACACAACAATGAGCAGTTCTTC. As protein: CSVGGHNNEQFF.

This clonotype was seen at least ten times. V is TRBV4-3 and J is TRBJ1-1; possible D gene TRBD1, 5 bases. CDR1 and CDR2 (germline): LGHNA, YSLEER. V was pared by 1 base and J by 0 bases, with 9 bases between. The CDR3 sequence is 15 residues long. In DNA form, the CDR3 reads TGCGCCAGCAGCCAAGCGGGGGGACTGAACACTGAAGCTTTCTTT. The encoded protein is CASSQAGGLNTEAFF.

The genes are TRBV5-1 and TRBJ2-3; 8 nucleotides match TRBD2. The trim removed 0 bases at V and 1 base at J, leaving 4 bases unmatched. The CDR3 is 16 residues long. Germline V CDR1 and CDR2: SGHRS, YFSETQ. DNA of the CDR3: TGCGCCAGCAGCTTGGAGCGGGGGCCACGCACAGATACGCAGTATTTT. The encoded protein is CASSLERGPRTDTQYF.

The chain employs TRBV21-1 and TRBJ1-5; TRBD1, the table's D call, was not compared with the DNA. TRBV21-1 is given as a pseudogene. The CDR3 runs to 16 residues. The CDR3 sequence: CASSSHTGGVNQPQHF. The CDR3 nucleotides read TGTGCCAGCAGCAGCCATACAGGGGGAGTCAATCAGCCCCAGCATTTT.

This chain joins TRBV5-4 and TRBJ2-2; D unresolved. This CDR3 is 19 amino acids long. The germline V gene has CDR1 SGHNT and CDR2 YYREEE (reference sequence). V was clipped by 3 bases and J by 4 bases, with 25 bases between them. The CDR3 nucleotides read TGTGCCAGCAGCTGGGCTGCTAACCCAACACGACGCGGCACCGGGGAGCTGTTTTTT. This encodes CASSWAANPTRRGTGELFF.

The rearrangement uses TRBV28 and TRBJ2-1; possible D gene TRBD2, 5 bases. The V and J ends lost 2 bases and 7 bases respectively, with 12 bases between them. The CDR3 is 14 residues long. From germline, CDR1 is MDHEN and CDR2 SYDVKM. CDR3 nucleotides: TGTGCCAGCAGTTTACACCTAGCTGGGAATGAGCAGTTCTTC. Its translation is CASSLHLAGNEQFF. The complete variable domain, with remaining parts taken from reference TRBV28 and TRBJ2-1, reads DVKVTQSSRYLVKRTGEKVFLECVQDMDHENMFWYRQDPGLGLRLIYFSYDVKMKEKGDIPEGYSVSREKKERFSLILESASTNQTSMYLCASSLHLAGNEQFFGPGTRLTVL.

The chain couples TRBV2 to TRBJ2-3; D call uncertain. The CDR3 extends over 14 amino acids. Germline V gene lookup returns CDR1 SNHLY and CDR2 FYNNEI. V was clipped by 6 bases and J by 1 base, with 11 bases between them. CDR3 bases: TGTGCCAGCAGGAGTGGATCTGGCACAGATACGCAGTATTTT. The encoded protein is CASRSGSGTDTQYF.

The CDR3 DNA follows: TGTGCCAGCAGTTACTCGAGCCCAGCAAGTGGGTCCCAGTACTTC. Amino acids: CASSYSSPASGSQYF. The chain joins TRBV6-5 to TRBJ2-5, with unresolved D. The V gene's germline CDR1 is MNHEY and CDR2 SVGAGI. The CDR3 covers 15 residues. V shed 0 bases and J shed 9 bases, with 17 bases lying between them.

This clonotype came up a few times. The chain uses TRBV19 and TRBJ2-1; D is unresolved. Per germline, CDR1 LNHDA and CDR2 SQIVND (reference sequence). V lost 4 bases, J lost 5 bases, and 18 bases lay in between. This CDR3 region has 16 residues. The CDR3 DNA follows: TGTGCCAGTAGTACCCTCAGCCGAACTCGCGACAATGAGCAGTTCTTC. It is translated as CASSTLSRTRDNEQFF.

This clonotype showed up just a few times. This sequence joins TRBV4-3 and TRBJ1-5, with D perhaps TRBD1 (5 bases). The CDR3 extends over 15 amino acids. V gave up 3 bases and J gave up 5 bases, with 14 bases separating them. Germline V gene lookup returns CDR1 LGHNA and CDR2 YSLEER. The CDR3 here is CASSQVWGSDQPQHF. CDR3 bases: TGCGCCAGCAGCCAGGTTTGGGGGAGCGATCAGCCCCAGCATTTT.

This clonotype was recorded a few times. The chain couples TRBV29-1 to TRBJ1-2; 7 bases align to TRBD1. Germline values: CDR1 SQVTM, CDR2 ANQGSEA. After removal of 6 bases from V and 4 bases from J, the junction contained 5 bases not matched to a gene. The CDR3 length is 12 residues. The CDR3 DNA sequence: TGCAGCGTGGCCCGGGACAGCTATGGCTACACCTTC. Encoded protein: CSVARDSYGYTF.

This clonotype was detected only a few times. The chain links TRBV15 to TRBJ2-3, with a tentative D call TRBD2 (5 bases). The CDR3 spans 15 residues. Germline values: CDR1 LNHNV, CDR2 YYDKDF (reference sequence). V dropped 6 bases and J dropped 5 bases, with 18 bases sitting between them. The CDR3 region has the DNA TGTGCCACCAGTAGTCCGGGGTTGAGAATAGATACGCAGTATTTT. Translation gives CATSSPGLRIDTQYF.

J is TRBJ2-2 and V is TRBV12-3 or TRBV12-4, with D unresolved. The CDR3 runs 13 residues. The V gene lost 3 bases and the J gene lost 5 bases, with 7 bases spanning the gap. The CDR3 region has the DNA TGTGCCAGCAGTTTGTCCTGGACCGGGGAGCTGTTTTTT. Its protein product is CASSLSWTGELFF.

This chain links TRBV7-2 with TRBJ1-6, with TRBD1 matching 8 bases. With V trimmed by 6 bases and J by 6 bases, 10 bases remained unmatched. The CDR3 runs 16 residues. The germline V gene has CDR1 SGHTA and CDR2 FQGNSA. DNA for the CDR3: TGTGCCAGCAGACCAGACAGGGGTATTATTAATTCACCCCTCCACTTT. It yields the protein CASRPDRGIINSPLHF. The entire variable domain, with the rest obtained from reference TRBV7-2 and TRBJ1-6, is as follows: GAGVSQSPSNKVTEKGKDVELRCDPISGHTALYWYRQSLGQGLEFLIYFQGNSAPDKSGLPSDRFSAERTGGSVSTLTIQRTQQEDSAVYLCASRPDRGIINSPLHFGNGTRLTVT.

The rearrangement links TRBV5-1 to TRBJ2-7; TRBD1 might be the D (6 bases). Trimming took off 3 bases at V and 2 bases at J, with 12 bases between the two ends. This CDR3 is 14 amino acids long. From germline, CDR1 is SGHRS and CDR2 YFSETQ. The CDR3 protein is CASSSQTGPYEQYF. In nucleotides, the CDR3 is TGCGCCAGCAGCTCCCAGACAGGTCCCTACGAGCAGTACTTC.

This clonotype was picked up many times. The chain employs TRBV4-3 and TRBJ1-4; possible D gene TRBD1, 6 bases. V lost 1 base to trimming and J lost 4 bases, with 10 bases between them. The germline V gene encodes CDR1 LGHNA and CDR2 YSLEER. CDR3 length: 15 amino acids. Here the CDR3 reads CASSQGQGNNEKLFF. CDR3 in DNA: TGCGCCAGCAGCCAAGGCCAGGGGAATAATGAAAAACTGTTTTTT.

This clonotype was observed a few times. This CDR3 is CSARELTEIQETQYF. In DNA, the CDR3 is TGCAGTGCTAGAGAGTTGACAGAAATCCAAGAGACCCAGTACTTC. This chain connects TRBV20-1 to TRBJ2-5; possibly TRBD1 for D (5 bases). The CDR3 totals 15 residues. With 0 bases removed from V and 1 base from J, the gap between germline ends came to 12 bases. Looked up from germline, CDR1 is DFQATT and CDR2 is SNEGSKA (reference sequence).

V gene TRBV7-2 combines with J gene TRBJ2-3; the match to TRBD2 covers 9 bases. The J segment lost 5 bases and the V segment lost 0 bases, leaving 9 bases of the junction unmatched. The germline CDR1 and CDR2 sequences are SGHTA and FQGNSA. The CDR3 is 17 residues long. Here the CDR3 DNA reads TGTGCCAGCAGCTTAGCCGGGACTAGCCGTATCAGAGATACGCAGTATTTT. It codes for CASSLAGTSRIRDTQYF.

The chain recombines TRBV29-1 with TRBJ2-7; D is ambiguous. CDR1 and CDR2 (germline): SQVTM, ANQGSEA. Trimming removed 6 bases at V and 6 bases at J, with 15 bases between. The CDR3 contains 12 residues. CDR3 sequence (DNA): TGCAGCGTCCGGGTGGGTTATGGCGAGCAGTACTTC. As protein: CSVRVGYGEQYF.

This clonotype was counted between two and nine times. The chain carries TRBV20-1 and TRBJ2-5, with 14 bases matching TRBD2. CDR1 and CDR2 (germline): DFQATT, SNEGSKA (reference sequence). This CDR3 spans 18 amino acids. The V and J ends lost 2 bases and 5 bases, in that order; junction bases with no gene match: 13. CDR3 DNA sequence: TGCAGTGCTAGACGACTAGCGGGGGGGCAGATTAGGGGTGAGACCCAGTACTTC. Its protein product is CSARRLAGGQIRGETQYF.

The V call is TRBV20-1, the J call TRBJ2-3; 13 bases are a match to TRBD2. This CDR3 has 17 residues. The ends lost 0 bases at V and 2 bases at J; junction bases unmatched: 5. Germline assignment: CDR1 DFQATT and CDR2 SNEGSKA (reference sequence). Written as DNA, the CDR3 is TGCAGTGCTAGAGATTGGACTAGCGGGAGCCCCACAGATACGCAGTATTTT. Translated, it gives CSARDWTSGSPTDTQYF.

This sequence joins TRBV12-3 or TRBV12-4 and TRBJ2-1; D remains ambiguous. The CDR3 has 15 residues. V shed 6 bases and J shed 4 bases, with 16 bases lying between them. This CDR3 is CASSITLGFYNEQFF. DNA for the CDR3: TGTGCCAGCAGCATAACACTCGGATTTTACAATGAGCAGTTCTTC.

The sample holds a few counts of this clonotype. The CDR3 DNA sequence: TGTGCCAGCAGCTCCCAAGGGGGAGACTCCTACAATGAGCAGTTCTTC. Its translation: CASSSQGGDSYNEQFF. The chain links TRBV7-6 to TRBJ2-1; tentatively, D is TRBD1 (6 bases). The CDR3 runs 16 residues. Per the germline V gene, CDR1 is SGHVS and CDR2 is FNYEAQ. V was clipped by 4 bases and J by 0 bases, with 13 bases between them.